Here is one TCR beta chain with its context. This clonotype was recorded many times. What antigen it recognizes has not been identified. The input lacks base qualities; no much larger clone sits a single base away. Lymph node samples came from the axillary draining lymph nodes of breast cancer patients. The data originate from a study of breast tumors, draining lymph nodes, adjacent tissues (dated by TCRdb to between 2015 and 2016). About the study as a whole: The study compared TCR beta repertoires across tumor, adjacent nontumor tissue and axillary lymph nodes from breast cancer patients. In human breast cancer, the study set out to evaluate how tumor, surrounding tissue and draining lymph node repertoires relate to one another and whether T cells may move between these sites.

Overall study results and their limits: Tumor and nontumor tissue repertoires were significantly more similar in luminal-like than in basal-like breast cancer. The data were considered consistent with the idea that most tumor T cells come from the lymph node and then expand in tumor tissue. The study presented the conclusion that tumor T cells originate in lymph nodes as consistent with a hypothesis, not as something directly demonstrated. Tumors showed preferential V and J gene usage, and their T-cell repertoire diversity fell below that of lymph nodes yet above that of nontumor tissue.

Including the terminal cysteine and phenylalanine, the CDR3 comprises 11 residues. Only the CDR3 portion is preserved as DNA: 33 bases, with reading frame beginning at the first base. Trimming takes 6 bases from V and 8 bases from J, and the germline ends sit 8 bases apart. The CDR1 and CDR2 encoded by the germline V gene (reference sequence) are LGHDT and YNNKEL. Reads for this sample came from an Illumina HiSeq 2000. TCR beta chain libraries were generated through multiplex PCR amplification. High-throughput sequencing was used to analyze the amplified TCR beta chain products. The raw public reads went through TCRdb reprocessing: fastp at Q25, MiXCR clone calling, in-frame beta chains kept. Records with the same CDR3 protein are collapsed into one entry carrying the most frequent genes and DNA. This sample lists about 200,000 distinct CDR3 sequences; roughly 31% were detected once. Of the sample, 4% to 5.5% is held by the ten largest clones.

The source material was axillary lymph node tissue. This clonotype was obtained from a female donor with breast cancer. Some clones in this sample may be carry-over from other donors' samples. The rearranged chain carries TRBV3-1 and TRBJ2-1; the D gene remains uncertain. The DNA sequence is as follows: TGTGCCAGCAGTGGGTCGGATGAGCAGTTCTTC. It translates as CASSGSDEQFF.